The present T cell receptor beta chain was sequenced within a study of regulatory T cells in long-lasting Graves disease. Building of the TCR beta libraries involved iRepertoire HTBI primers and Arm-PCR of CDR3 regions. TCRdb redid the calling of the multiplex PCR reads with MiXCR, one entry per CDR3 protein. This sample has 320,000 or so distinct CDR3 sequences, with under 20% found just once. The time point denotes: newly diagnosed GD, antithyroid drugs for less than 3 months. The TCR library used RNA extracted from PBMCs. Ten or more counts support this clonotype. Germline V gene lookup returns CDR1 MNHNS and CDR2 SASEGT. Trimming removed 5 bases from V and 4 bases from J, with 18 bases in between. The CDR3 runs 17 residues.

This sequence originates from a female donor with Graves disease. This chain connects TRBV6-1 to TRBJ2-6; either TRBD1 or TRBD2 may supply D (5 bases each). The sample in question was peripheral blood mononuclear cells (PBMCs), obtained at new diagnosis, from a patient treated with antithyroid drugs. The DNA of the CDR3 is TGTGCCAGCAGTCCAAGGGACCGCCTTTTGGGGGCCAACGTCCTGACTTTC. Translating it yields CASSPRDRLLGANVLTF.